A selection of T cell receptor beta chains follows, all from one sample in a study of response to subunit inactivated influenza vaccine. TCRdb passed the RT-PCR reads through MiXCR, listing each CDR3 protein once. The sample lists roughly 700,000 distinct CDR3 sequences; over 11% were seen once. This specimen consisted of PBMCs from blood, obtained 14 to 15 days before vaccination. The source of these receptors is a man aged 50-60 years who received an inactivated influenza vaccine. Both conserved end residues are part of each CDR3. Each record gives: D gene, clone size, J gene, V gene, CDR3 DNA, CDR3 protein. The D gene is left open where the match is weak. Some rows have no size entry. The others give once, few or many, or a class for an expanded clone.

>NA|many|TRBJ1-4|TRBV5-1
TGCGCCAGCAGCTTGGAGGGTAGGAATGAAAAACTGTTTTTT
CASSLEGRNEKLFF
>NA|few|TRBJ1-2|TRBV4-1
TGCGCCAGCAGCCAGAGCGACCAAACAATCTATGGCTACACCTTC
CASSQSDQTIYGYTF
>TRBD2|NA|TRBJ2-1|TRBV5-1
TGCGCCAGCAGCTTGGCGGCTAGCGGGGGGGCAGGCAATGAGCAGTTCTTC
CASSLAASGGAGNEQFF
>NA|many|TRBJ2-7|TRBV5-1
TGCGCCAGCAGCTTGGTGGGAACCTCCTACGAGCAGTACTTC
CASSLVGTSYEQYF
>TRBD1|NA|TRBJ2-1|TRBV12-5
TGTGCTAGTGGCCCAACCGGGACAGGGGGCTATGAGCAGTTCTTC
CASGPTGTGGYEQFF
>NA|NA|TRBJ2-2|TRBV12-3/TRBV12-4
TGTGCCAGCAGTTTAGTCGGGGGTTCCGGGGAGCTGTTTTTT
CASSLVGGSGELFF
>NA|NA|TRBJ2-5|TRBV7-3
TGTGCCAGCAGCTCCATTGGGGGGCTCGAGACCCAGTACTTC
CASSSIGGLETQYF
>NA|few|TRBJ2-2|TRBV7-7
TGTGCTAGCAGCCCAAGGGGTGCGGGGGCCGCCACCGGGGAGCTGTTTTTT
CASSPRGAGAATGELFF
>NA|NA|TRBJ2-7|TRBV2
TGTGCCAGCAGAGGTCCGGGAACACCTTACGAGCAGTACTTC
CASRGPGTPYEQYF
>NA|NA|TRBJ2-2|TRBV19
TGTGCCAGTAGTTTGGGAGGACTGCCATCCGGGGAGCTGTTTTTT
CASSLGGLPSGELFF
>TRBD2|once|TRBJ2-7|TRBV7-3
TGTGCCAGCAGCCAATCCGGGACTAGCGGTTCCTACGAGCAGTACTTC
CASSQSGTSGSYEQYF
>TRBD1|few|TRBJ2-5|TRBV5-1
TGCGCCAGCAGCTTGGTTGGGCCCAGGGACAGAGAGACCCAGTACTTC
CASSLVGPRDRETQYF
>TRBD1|few|TRBJ1-2|TRBV12-3/TRBV12-4
TGTGCCAGCAGTATTTCAGGGGGCTATGGCTACACCTTC
CASSISGGYGYTF
>NA|few|TRBJ2-3|TRBV29-1
TGCAGCAAAGTGGAGGGGACAGATACGCAGTATTTT
CSKVEGTDTQYF
>NA|NA|TRBJ2-1|TRBV6-5
TGTGCCAGCAGTTACGGGGTTTCGAATGAGCAGTTCTTC
CASSYGVSNEQFF
>TRBD1|many|TRBJ2-7|TRBV3-1
TGTGCCAGCAGCCAAGGGACAGGGAAAATTGCGGCCGAGCAGTACTTC
CASSQGTGKIAAEQYF
>TRBD1|few|TRBJ2-5|TRBV24-1
TGTGCCACCAGTGACCTACCACAGGGGAAGGCGGAGACCCAGTACTTC
CATSDLPQGKAETQYF
>NA|NA|TRBJ2-3|TRBV20-1
TGCTGTGCTAGTCCCCGTGGACAGGGAGGGGTAGATACGCAGTATTTT
CCASPRGQGGVDTQYF
>TRBD2|few|TRBJ2-7|TRBV6-2/TRBV6-3
TGTGCCAGCAGTTACTCTGTAGCGGGGATCTACGAGCAGTACTTC
CASSYSVAGIYEQYF
>TRBD2|few|TRBJ2-7|TRBV20-1
TGCAGTGCTAGTGATCCTCCTAGCGGGGCCCATTACGAGCAGTACTTC
CSASDPPSGAHYEQYF
>NA|NA|TRBJ2-3|TRBV20-1
TGCATTGCTCGAGGACAGGGAGGGGGTGTACACACAGATACGCAGTATTTT
CIARGQGGGVHTDTQYF
>NA|many|TRBJ2-1|TRBV29-1
TGCAGCGTTGGGTTGACTAGTACGGTTGAGCAGTTCTTC
CSVGLTSTVEQFF
>TRBD2|NA|TRBJ2-2|TRBV27
TGTGCCAGCAGGAAGGGACTAGCCGGGGAGCTGTTTTTT
CASRKGLAGELFF
>NA|few|TRBJ2-7|TRBV28
TGTGCCAGCAGTTCCCTTATGCAGTTAGACGAGCAGTACTTC
CASSSLMQLDEQYF
>TRBD1|few|TRBJ2-7|TRBV29-1
TGCAGCGTTTGGGACAGCCGGCCTTACTACGAGCAGTACTTC
CSVWDSRPYYEQYF
>NA|few|TRBJ2-7|TRBV6-5
TGTGCCAGCAGTTACTCAGGGGTCGAGCAGTACTTC
CASSYSGVEQYF
>TRBD2|few|TRBJ2-7|TRBV6-5
TGTGCCAGCAGTTACATAAAGCGGGACTACGAGCAGTACTTC
CASSYIKRDYEQYF
>NA|NA|TRBJ1-6|TRBV4-1
TGCGCCAGCAGCCAAGGGCAGGGGAAGCGAGAGTCACCCCTCCACTTT
CASSQGQGKRESPLHF
>TRBD1|few|TRBJ1-1|TRBV12-3/TRBV12-4
TGTGCCAGCAGTTTAGACTGGACAGGGGGATACACTGAAGCTTTCTTT
CASSLDWTGGYTEAFF
>NA|NA|TRBJ2-3|TRBV29-1
TGCAGCGTGGATGAGGGTTCGAACACAGATACGCAGTATTTT
CSVDEGSNTDTQYF
>TRBD1|NA|TRBJ2-7|TRBV7-8
TGTGCCAGCAGCCCTCGGACAGGGTCGTCTGAAGAGCAGTACTTC
CASSPRTGSSEEQYF
>TRBD1|few|TRBJ1-5|TRBV3-1
TGTGCCAGCAGCCAATCGACAGGGTCCTTCCAGCCCCAGCATTTT
CASSQSTGSFQPQHF
>NA|many|TRBJ1-1|TRBV12-3/TRBV12-4
TGTGCCAGCAGTTTTATACGGAACACTGAAGCTTTCTTT
CASSFIRNTEAFF
>NA|many|TRBJ2-1|TRBV12-3/TRBV12-4
TGTGCCAGCAGTTTGACGCGACAGGAGAGAAATGAGCAGTTCTTC
CASSLTRQERNEQFF
>NA|NA|TRBJ2-7|TRBV5-1
TGCGCCAGCACCGAAAGAAAAGGAAGCTCCTACGATCAGTACTTC
CASTERKGSSYDQYF
>NA|NA|TRBJ2-5|TRBV7-9
TGTGCCAGCAGCTTAGATCCTAAGGAGACCCAGTACTTC
CASSLDPKETQYF
>NA|NA|TRBJ2-3|TRBV5-1
TGCGCCAGCAGCGGAAGACAGGTGACCACAGATACGCAGTATTTT
CASSGRQVTTDTQYF